This T cell receptor (beta chain) was found in a study of human T cells and chemical hapten exposure. Looking at the study overall: Chiefly women, the patients showed alopecia areata, totalis or universalis. Variation in per-sample TCR yields came mainly from small pooled library volume differences. General study findings and limits: Expanded TCR sets contained significantly more large CDR3 similarity clusters than controls.

This clonotype has just a few counts. Its target is not known. Noted time point: patch test 1, 2 weeks after DPC sensitization. As for treatment: therapeutic diphenylcyclopropenone sensitization with weekly scalp DPC. V lost 6 bases, J lost 2 bases, and 6 bases stayed unmatched. The CDR3 is 14 residues long. Germline CDR1 LNHDA, CDR2 SQIVND (reference sequence). TCRdb called the RACE reads again in MiXCR, with one record for every CDR3 protein. The sample has under 150,000 distinct CDR3 sequences, about an eighth seen once. This chain joins TRBV19 and TRBJ2-7; TRBD1 matches at 8 bases. This clonotype was obtained from a woman between 45 and 60 years old with alopecia areata. Some clones in this sample may be carry-over from other donors' samples. Sequencing used whole blood, obtained in connection with sensitization to the hapten diphenylcyclopropenone (DPC). The DNA of the CDR3 is TGTGCCAGTAGCCAAGACAGGGGTGCCTACGAGCAGTACTTC. Translating it yields CASSQDRGAYEQYF.